A single sample is the source of the 32 T cell receptor beta chains below, sequenced in a study of cytomegalovirus exposure and HLA in healthy donors. PCR involved 60 Vbeta and 13 Jbeta primers. Clones were sequenced by immunoSEQ multiplex PCR, and TCRdb holds only the in-frame ones, with some missing. The table records over 150,000 clones, 70% to 80% of them present only once. The specimen was PBMCs. Source of these receptors: a woman in her forties or fifties in good health and CMV-seronegative.

The chain joins TRBV19 to TRBJ2-4, with D tentatively TRBD1 (5 bases). The V and J ends lost 2 bases and 7 bases respectively, with 12 bases between them. CDR3 length: 14 residues. CDR1 LNHDA and CDR2 SQIVND come from the germline V gene (reference sequence). The CDR3 is CASSIMGRVNIQYF. DNA for the CDR3: TGTGCCAGTAGTATAATGGGCAGGGTGAACATTCAGTACTTC.

The chain recombines TRBV30 with TRBJ2-2; 8 bases agree with TRBD1. Germline V gene sequence: CDR1 GTSNPN, CDR2 SVGIG (reference sequence). This CDR3 region has 15 residues. Trimming cost V 3 bases and J 9 bases; bases outside gene matches: 12. Written as DNA, the CDR3 is TGTGCCTGGAGCCTTAACAGGGGGTCGTATCGGGAGCTGTTTTTT. It translates to CAWSLNRGSYRELFF.

The chain combines TRBV7-2 with TRBJ2-5, with 7 bases aligning to TRBD1. The CDR3 contains 15 residues. CDR1 is SGHTA and CDR2 is FQGNSA in the germline V gene. Unmatched junction bases numbered 9, after V lost 5 bases and J lost 3 bases. The CDR3 loop reads CASSKAGTAEETQYF. The CDR3 DNA reads as TGTGCCAGCAGCAAAGCCGGGACAGCAGAAGAGACCCAGTACTTC.

The chain has TRBV10-3 and TRBJ2-7; 11 bases agree with TRBD2. CDR1 and CDR2 from the germline V gene are ENHRY and SYGVKD. V lost 4 bases, J lost 0 bases, and 8 bases stayed unmatched. The CDR3 loop spans 17 amino acids. This CDR3 reads CAISVGTSGTYSYEQYF. CDR3 nucleotide sequence: TGTGCCATCAGTGTCGGGACTAGCGGAACTTACTCCTACGAGCAGTACTTC.

The V call is TRBV7-2, the J call TRBJ1-1, with unresolved D. The CDR3 spans 15 residues. Per germline, CDR1 SGHTA and CDR2 FQGNSA. V lost 1 base and J lost 3, with 12 bases in between. CDR3 loop: CASSLGLFGYTEAFF. Written as DNA, the CDR3 is TGTGCCAGCAGCTTAGGACTCTTCGGGTACACTGAAGCTTTCTTT.

This sequence joins TRBV7-2 and TRBJ2-2; 7 positions agree with TRBD1. Germline-derived CDR1 and CDR2 are SGHTA and FQGNSA. CDR3 size: 13 residues. V lost 0 bases and J lost 14; bases outside the gene matches: 6. The CDR3 DNA reads TGTGCCAGCAGCTTAGCGAACAGGGGTGGTCTGTTTTTT. As protein: CASSLANRGGLFF.

V gene TRBV15 combines with J gene TRBJ1-5; 7 bases fit TRBD1. In germline, CDR1 is LNHNV, CDR2 YYDKDF (reference sequence). J was trimmed by 6 bases and V by 6 bases; bases with no gene match: 5. This CDR3 is built from 13 residues. The CDR3 DNA sequence: TGTGCCACCAGTTCGGACAGGAGTCAGCCCCAGCATTTT. Protein product: CATSSDRSQPQHF.

The chain has TRBV2 and TRBJ2-1; D is perhaps TRBD1 (5 bases). Germline values: CDR1 SNHLY, CDR2 FYNNEI. Deletions cut 8 bases from V and 1 base from J, with 12 bases between. This CDR3 spans 14 amino acids. The CDR3 DNA reads TGTGCCAGCTTATTAGGGGTATCCTACAATGAGCAGTTCTTC. Its translation is CASLLGVSYNEQFF.

The rearrangement joins TRBV5-1 to TRBJ2-7, with 9 bases that match TRBD2. The CDR3 runs to 13 residues. Germline loops: CDR1 SGHRS, CDR2 YFSETQ. The junction had 3 bases not matched to a gene; V was cut back by 5 bases and J by 3 bases. In DNA, the CDR3 is TGCGCCAGCAGGACTAGCGGAGACTACGAGCAGTACTTC. Translated: CASRTSGDYEQYF. The full variable domain, in which reference TRBV5-1 and TRBJ2-7 provide the parts outside the CDR3, is KAGVTQTPRYLIKTRGQQVTLSCSPISGHRSVSWYQQTPGQGLQFLFEYFSETQRNKGNFPGRFSGRQFSNSRSEMNVSTLELGDSALYLCASRTSGDYEQYFGPGTRLTVT.

The chain recombines TRBV7-3 with TRBJ2-6; a possible D gene is TRBD2 (6 bases). Germline CDR1 SGHTA, CDR2 FQGTGA. This CDR3 has 17 amino acids. The V end lost 8 bases, the J end lost 0 bases, and 17 bases lay between the germline ends. The CDR3 is CASGGYGQGSGANVLTF. DNA of the CDR3: TGTGCCAGCGGGGGGTATGGGCAGGGCTCTGGGGCCAACGTCCTGACTTTC. The whole variable domain, filled in from reference TRBV7-3 and TRBJ2-6, reads GAGVSQTPSNKVTEKGKYVELRCDPISGHTALYWYRQSLGQGPEFLIYFQGTGAADDSGLPNDRFFAVRPEGSVSTLKIQRTERGDSAVYLCASGGYGQGSGANVLTFGAGSRLTVL.

V usage is TRBV27 and J usage is TRBJ2-1; D remains ambiguous. Germline-derived CDR1 and CDR2 are MNHEY and SMNVEV (reference sequence). The CDR3 has 17 residues. Between the trimmed V and J ends, which lost 2 bases and 0 bases, there was a span of 14 bases. This CDR3 is CASSLEDSASSYNEQFF. The CDR3 coding sequence is TGTGCCAGCAGTTTAGAAGACTCCGCGAGCTCCTACAATGAGCAGTTCTTC.

The J gene is TRBJ2-5, the V gene TRBV5-5, with a weak D call TRBD2 (6 bases). Between the trimmed V and J ends, which lost 2 bases and 5 bases, there was a span of 13 bases. CDR1 SGHKS and CDR2 YYEKEE come from the germline V gene (reference sequence). CDR3 length: 14 residues. CDR3 sequence (DNA): TGTGCCAGCAGCTTCGTTTTGGCGGGGGAGACCCAGTACTTC. It yields the protein CASSFVLAGETQYF.

The chain employs TRBV19 and TRBJ1-2, with D possibly matching TRBD1 (5 bases). CDR3 length: 15 residues. Germline loops: CDR1 LNHDA, CDR2 SQIVND (reference sequence). V shed 4 bases and J shed 2 bases, with 14 bases lying between them. The CDR3 loop is CASSKGSNGNYGYTF. The CDR3 DNA reads as TGTGCCAGTAGTAAGGGGTCGAACGGCAACTATGGCTACACCTTC.

The rearrangement joins TRBV29-1 to TRBJ2-3; D is unresolved. Germline CDR1 reads SQVTM; CDR2 reads ANQGSEA. Trimming left V 7 bases short and J 1 base short, with 9 bases between. This CDR3 is 12 amino acids long. CDR3 amino acids: CSGRRRTDTQYF. The DNA of the CDR3 is TGCAGCGGGCGGAGACGCACAGATACGCAGTATTTT.

The CDR3, as DNA: TGTGCCAGCAGCTTGGACGGTGCTAACTATGGCTACACCTTC. Translated: CASSLDGANYGYTF. The rearrangement joins TRBV5-4 to TRBJ1-2, with D unclear. Germline loops: CDR1 SGHNT, CDR2 YYREEE (reference sequence). This CDR3 has 14 amino acids. Deletions cut 0 bases from V and 0 bases from J, with 6 bases between.

The J gene is TRBJ2-1, the V gene TRBV4-2; 9 bases fit TRBD1. The CDR3 contains 17 residues. V lost 2 bases to trimming and J lost 4 bases; unmatched junction nucleotides: 9. Germline CDR1 is LGHNA and CDR2 is YNFKEQ. The CDR3 DNA reads TGTGCCAGCAGCCAATTCTTCCGGGACAGGGCATACAATGAGCAGTTCTTC. Translation: CASSQFFRDRAYNEQFF.

The sample holds a few counts of this clone. This chain links TRBV5-1 with TRBJ2-7, with 10 bases aligning to TRBD2. Germline CDR1 is SGHRS and CDR2 is YFSETQ. The junction had 9 bases not matched to a gene; V was cut back by 3 bases and J by 0 bases. The CDR3 extends over 17 amino acids. CDR3 DNA sequence: TGCGCCAGCAGCTGGAAAGCTAGCGGGAGCCTCTCCTACGAGCAGTACTTC. This codes for CASSWKASGSLSYEQYF.

The rearrangement links TRBV29-1 to TRBJ2-7; TRBD1 agrees at 10 bases. This CDR3 has 15 amino acids. After removal of 0 bases from V and 5 bases from J, the junction contained 7 bases not matched to a gene. Germline CDR1 reads SQVTM; CDR2 reads ANQGSEA. The CDR3 here is CSVEEWDRGSHEQYF. CDR3 DNA sequence: TGCAGCGTTGAAGAATGGGACAGGGGAAGCCACGAGCAGTACTTC.

The chain uses TRBV20-1 and TRBJ1-1, with unresolved D. The germline V gene encodes CDR1 DFQATT and CDR2 SNEGSKA (reference sequence). The CDR3 runs 11 residues. Trimming removed 7 bases from V and 5 bases from J, with 11 bases in between. CDR3 coding DNA: TGCAGTGTCCGACACGAAACTGAAGCTTTCTTT. This codes for CSVRHETEAFF.

The chain is built from TRBV18 and TRBJ2-7; a possible D gene is TRBD1 (6 bases). The CDR3 is 14 amino acids. V was clipped by 0 bases and J by 2 bases, with 8 bases between them. The germline V gene has CDR1 KGHSH and CDR2 LQKENI. CDR3 sequence reads: CASSPPPGAYEQYF. CDR3 bases: TGTGCCAGCTCACCACCGCCAGGGGCCTACGAGCAGTACTTC.

V gene TRBV28 combines with J gene TRBJ1-5, with 9 nucleotides matching TRBD1. Per germline, CDR1 MDHEN and CDR2 SYDVKM. The CDR3 has 17 residues. V gave up 6 bases and J gave up 4 bases; unmatched junction bases: 13. CDR3 nucleotides: TGTGCCAGCAGAATGGGACAGGGAATAATAGATAATCAGCCCCAGCATTTT. It codes for CASRMGQGIIDNQPQHF.

The gene calls are TRBV5-1 and TRBJ2-2, with TRBD1 matching 8 bases. From germline, CDR1 is SGHRS and CDR2 YFSETQ. There are 13 residues in the CDR3. The junction had 3 bases not matched to a gene; V was cut back by 4 bases and J by 7 bases. For the CDR3, the DNA is TGCGCCAGCAGCCCGACAGGGGTCGGGGAGCTGTTTTTT. Translation: CASSPTGVGELFF. Drawing the rest from reference TRBV5-1 and TRBJ2-2, the complete variable domain is KAGVTQTPRYLIKTRGQQVTLSCSPISGHRSVSWYQQTPGQGLQFLFEYFSETQRNKGNFPGRFSGRQFSNSRSEMNVSTLELGDSALYLCASSPTGVGELFFGEGSRLTVL.

The chain employs TRBV7-8 and TRBJ1-1, with 7 bases that match TRBD1. This CDR3 comprises 14 residues. Trimming cost V 5 bases and J 4 bases; bases outside gene matches: 7. In germline, CDR1 is SGHVS, CDR2 FQNEAQ. CDR3 DNA: TGTGCCAGCAGCCGAGGCGGACAGGCCACTGAAGCTTTCTTT. This translates into CASSRGGQATEAFF.

The rearrangement links TRBV6-1 to TRBJ1-1, with TRBD1 identical over 7 bases. Germline V gene sequence: CDR1 MNHNS, CDR2 SASEGT. V shed 7 bases, J shed 1 base, and the junction held 6 bases outside the gene matches. The CDR3 contains 14 residues. This chain's CDR3 is CASTVGQRNTEAFF. CDR3 DNA sequence: TGTGCCAGCACCGTGGGACAGAGGAACACTGAAGCTTTCTTT.

This clone has just a few counts. CDR3 sequence reads: CASSVAAGQKFFTGELFF. The CDR3, as DNA: TGTGCCAGCAGCGTAGCTGCGGGACAGAAATTTTTCACCGGGGAGCTGTTTTTT. The chain carries TRBV9 and TRBJ2-2; tentative D call: TRBD1 (7 bases). With 0 bases removed from V and 4 bases from J, the gap between germline ends came to 19 bases. The CDR3 spans 18 residues. The germline V gene encodes CDR1 SGDLS and CDR2 YYNGEE.

The genes are TRBV28 and TRBJ2-7; 7 bases match TRBD1. Trimming removed 4 bases from V and 4 bases from J; junction bases left unmatched: 10. The CDR3 sequence is 15 residues long. Germline V CDR1 and CDR2: MDHEN, SYDVKM. The CDR3 sequence is CASSSKGAGWYEQYF. Here the CDR3 DNA reads TGTGCCAGCAGTTCAAAGGGGGCGGGCTGGTACGAGCAGTACTTC.

The J gene is TRBJ1-3, the V gene TRBV27; 8 bases line up with TRBD1. V lost 5 bases and J lost 0; bases outside the gene matches: 21. The CDR3 totals 21 residues. Germline CDR1 is MNHEY and CDR2 is SMNVEV (reference sequence). The CDR3: CASSPIPRPRTGHHSGNTIYF. The CDR3 DNA reads TGTGCCAGCAGTCCTATACCCCGTCCCCGGACAGGGCACCACTCTGGAAACACCATATATTTT.

This sequence joins TRBV9 and TRBJ2-1, with 7 bases lining up with TRBD2. Germline loops: CDR1 SGDLS, CDR2 YYNGEE. The CDR3 loop spans 18 amino acids. V dropped 3 bases and J dropped 2; count of bases not matched to a gene: 14. The CDR3 here is CASSARSSSGQTYNEQFF. The DNA of the CDR3 is TGTGCCAGCAGCGCCCGTAGTTCTAGCGGCCAGACCTACAATGAGCAGTTCTTC.

The CDR3 sequence is CASSLTGGNTGELFF. In nucleotides, the CDR3 is TGTGCCAGCAGTCTGACAGGAGGGAACACCGGGGAGCTGTTTTTT. The V call is TRBV6-6, the J call TRBJ2-2, with D possibly matching TRBD1 (6 bases). There are 15 residues in the CDR3. Trimming left V 5 bases short and J 1 base short, with 11 bases between. Germline V gene sequence: CDR1 MNHNY, CDR2 SVGAGI (reference sequence).

In the case of this clone: A junction end diverges from the germline sequence, so it may reflect a read error. The same CDR3 can be traced to other DNA sequences in this sample. The rearrangement joins TRBV6-1 to TRBJ1-1; D is undetermined. Germline CDR1 and CDR2: MNHNS and SASEGT. The CDR3 has 13 amino acids. Written as DNA, the CDR3 is TGTGCCAGCAAACGAGGTCGTAACACTGAAGCCTTCTTT. This codes for CASKRGRNTEAFF.

This clone came up a few times. The chain combines TRBV2 with TRBJ2-1; 7 bases map to TRBD2. CDR1 is SNHLY and CDR2 is FYNNEI in the germline V gene. This CDR3 comprises 13 residues. The junction had 5 bases not matched to a gene; V was cut back by 10 bases and J by 2 bases. The DNA of the CDR3 is TGTGCCACTAGCGGCAATACCTACAATGAGCAGTTCTTC. Translated: CATSGNTYNEQFF.

This clone was picked up a small number of times. V and J are TRBV4-3 and TRBJ1-3; D gene ambiguous. Germline CDR1 reads LGHNA; CDR2 reads YSLEER. This CDR3 is 19 amino acids long. Trimming left V 3 bases short and J 3 bases short, with 24 bases between. CDR3 region: CASSQPGGGSPPYGNTIYF. The CDR3 DNA reads TGCGCCAGCAGCCAGCCCGGTGGCGGATCTCCCCCGTATGGAAACACCATATATTTT.